A single sample gave rise to the 27 T cell receptor beta chains below, sequenced in a study of blood T cell repertoires in COVID-19. Libraries were prepared by immunoSEQ multiplex PCR; TCRdb keeps only in-frame clonotypes and omits some of them. Altogether 25,000 to 35,000 clones are present, 89% being singletons, with the ten largest covering approximately 0.51%. The sequencing input was peripheral blood. The receptors here all came from a woman aged 35 to 49 with active or convalescent COVID-19.

V usage is TRBV9 and J usage is TRBJ1-1; maybe TRBD1 (5 bases). Between the trimmed V and J ends, which lost 0 bases and 0 bases, there was a span of 12 bases. Germline V CDR1 and CDR2: SGDLS, YYNGEE. The CDR3 contains 16 residues. The CDR3 loop reads CASSVGWGSMNTEAFF. CDR3 nucleotides: TGTGCCAGCAGCGTAGGCTGGGGCTCCATGAACACTGAAGCTTTCTTT. Variable domain in full (rest from reference TRBV9 and TRBJ1-1): DSGVTQTPKHLITATGQRVTLRCSPRSGDLSVYWYQQSLDQGLQFLIQYYNGEERAKGNILERFSAQQFPDLHSELNLSSLELGDSALYFCASSVGWGSMNTEAFFGQGTRLTVV.

CDR3 DNA: TGTGCCAGCAGCCAAGATATTCCGGGACTAGGATCGGGGGAGCAGTACTTC. Encoded protein: CASSQDIPGLGSGEQYF. J is TRBJ2-7 and V is TRBV3-1 (or the pseudogene TRBV3-2); TRBD2 aligns across 8 bases. CDR1 is LGHDT and CDR2 is YNNKEL in the germline V gene (reference sequence). The CDR3 runs 17 residues. Trimming cost V 0 bases and J 7 bases; bases outside gene matches: 14.

The chain has TRBV29-1 and TRBJ1-5; 8 nucleotides line up with TRBD1. CDR1 is SQVTM and CDR2 is ANQGSEA in the germline V gene. V trimming: 0 bases; J trimming: 6 bases; junction bases outside the gene matches: 1. The CDR3 is 13 amino acids. This chain's CDR3 is CSVEETGGQPQHF. The CDR3 DNA follows: TGCAGCGTTGAAGAAACAGGGGGTCAGCCCCAGCATTTT.

This clone has a handful of counts. This sequence joins TRBV2 and TRBJ2-7; TRBD2 agrees at 8 bases. The germline CDR1 and CDR2 sequences are SNHLY and FYNNEI. V gave up 6 bases and J gave up 4 bases; unmatched junction bases: 5. The CDR3 loop spans 13 amino acids. The CDR3 here is CASSAGLGYEQYF. Written as DNA, the CDR3 is TGTGCCAGCAGCGCGGGACTAGGTTACGAGCAGTACTTC.

The chain combines TRBV27 with TRBJ2-1; TRBD2 might be the D (6 bases). With 6 bases removed from V and 5 bases from J, the gap between germline ends came to 17 bases. The CDR3 extends over 15 amino acids. Germline loops: CDR1 MNHEY, CDR2 SMNVEV (reference sequence). The CDR3 nucleotides read TGTGCCAGCAGCCCAGGGACTTCTGGTCACAATGAGCAGTTCTTC. It translates to CASSPGTSGHNEQFF.

This clone was seen a single time. The chain employs TRBV10-2 and TRBJ2-7, with 7 bases aligning to TRBD1. With V trimmed by 8 bases and J by 2 bases, 12 bases remained unmatched. The CDR3 is 15 amino acids. Germline assignment: CDR1 WSHSY and CDR2 SAAADI. The CDR3 is CASPNRTGPTYEQYF. CDR3 nucleotides: TGCGCCAGCCCTAACAGGACAGGCCCGACCTACGAGCAGTACTTC.

The V call is TRBV5-4, the J call TRBJ1-3; no definite D call. CDR1 is SGHNT, CDR2 YYREEE, per germline (reference sequence). Trimming cost V 0 bases and J 0 bases, with 13 bases left between them. The CDR3 loop spans 17 amino acids. The CDR3 here is CASSLAEGPSSGNTIYF. CDR3 bases: TGTGCCAGCAGCTTGGCCGAGGGTCCCAGCTCTGGAAACACCATATATTTT.

This chain connects TRBV5-3 to TRBJ1-6; no firm D call. TRBV5-3 is recorded as an ORF, its role being uncertain. Trimming left V 4 bases short and J 9 bases short, with 14 bases between. The CDR3 has 14 amino acids. The CDR3 loop is CARSEPSGGSPLHF. The CDR3 DNA sequence: TGTGCCAGAAGCGAGCCCAGCGGCGGTTCACCCCTCCACTTT.

This clone was found a few times. V gene TRBV5-6 combines with J gene TRBJ2-7; D remains unclear. Germline V gene data show CDR1 as SGHDT and CDR2 as YYEEEE. CDR3 size: 14 residues. Between the trimmed V and J ends, which lost 2 bases and 0 bases, there was a span of 9 bases. CDR3: CASSFGRPSYEQYF. DNA for the CDR3: TGTGCCAGCAGCTTCGGCAGGCCCTCCTACGAGCAGTACTTC.

The rearrangement links TRBV10-2 to TRBJ2-2; 8 positions match TRBD2. Per germline, CDR1 WSHSY and CDR2 SAAADI. The CDR3 length is 16 residues. J gave up 3 bases and V 5 bases, and 8 bases lay outside the gene matches. CDR3: CASSRTGGTYTGELFF. DNA of the CDR3: TGCGCCAGCAGTCGGACGGGGGGGACTTACACCGGGGAGCTGTTTTTT.

The genes are TRBV19 and TRBJ2-5; D is perhaps TRBD2 (6 bases). The J call could be wrong; TRBJ2-7 is a better fit for the DNA end. The germline V gene encodes CDR1 LNHDA and CDR2 SQIVND (reference sequence). The length of the CDR3 is 14 residues. CDR3 bases: TGTGCCAGTACCCCGGGAGCCCACTCCTACGAGCAGTACTTC. This gives the protein CASTPGAHSYEQYF.

The V and J genes are TRBV30 and TRBJ2-7; tentative D call: TRBD1 (6 bases). Trimming shortened V by 0 bases and J by 2 bases, and 20 bases separated the two germline ends. Germline CDR1 reads GTSNPN; CDR2 reads SVGIG (reference sequence). This CDR3 spans 17 amino acids. The CDR3 DNA reads TGTGCCTGGAGTGTAACAGGGTTTAAGGTGAGGACCTACGAGCAGTACTTC. Its protein is CAWSVTGFKVRTYEQYF.

The rearrangement joins TRBV6-6 to TRBJ2-3; D possibly corresponds to TRBD2 (6 bases). The CDR3 is 15 amino acids. From germline, CDR1 is MNHNY and CDR2 SVGAGI (reference sequence). V dropped 10 bases and J dropped 2 bases, with 19 bases sitting between them. CDR3: CATRPRGTLTDTQYF. The CDR3 bases are TGTGCCACCCGGCCTCGCGGGACCCTCACAGATACGCAGTATTTT.

The rearrangement links TRBV5-5 to TRBJ2-1, with D possibly TRBD2 on 6 matching bases. Deletions cut 3 bases from V and 10 bases from J, with 11 bases between. Germline lookup yields CDR1 SGHKS and CDR2 YYEKEE (reference sequence). CDR3 length equals 12 residues. CDR3 loop: CASSWVGREQFF. The DNA for the CDR3 is TGTGCCAGCAGCTGGGTGGGGAGGGAGCAGTTCTTC.

The CDR3 sequence: CASSQRTGLGTEAFF. The DNA for the CDR3 is TGTGCCAGCAGCCAAAGGACAGGGTTGGGAACTGAAGCTTTCTTT. This chain links TRBV7-2 with TRBJ1-1; 8 bases align to TRBD1. V lost 5 bases and J lost 5; bases outside the gene matches: 10. From germline, CDR1 is SGHTA and CDR2 FQGNSA. This CDR3 region has 15 residues.

V is TRBV6-5 and J is TRBJ2-3, with no clear D. The V gene lost 6 bases and the J gene lost 5 bases, with 6 bases spanning the gap. The length of the CDR3 is 11 residues. Germline-derived CDR1 and CDR2 are MNHEY and SVGAGI. The DNA of the CDR3 is TGTGCCAGCAGAACGGGAGATACGCAGTATTTT. It yields the protein CASRTGDTQYF.

The chain combines TRBV7-3 with TRBJ2-3; possible D gene TRBD1, 6 bases. The CDR3 loop spans 14 amino acids. The V end lost 8 bases, the J end lost 5 bases, and 17 bases lay between the germline ends. From germline, CDR1 is SGHTA and CDR2 FQGTGA. CDR3 sequence: CASALVGAGDTQYF. CDR3 DNA: TGTGCCAGCGCGCTTGTGGGGGCCGGAGATACGCAGTATTTT. Supplemented by reference TRBV7-3 and TRBJ2-3, the full variable domain reads GAGVSQTPSNKVTEKGKYVELRCDPISGHTALYWYRQSLGQGPEFLIYFQGTGAADDSGLPNDRFFAVRPEGSVSTLKIQRTERGDSAVYLCASALVGAGDTQYFGPGTRLTVL.

The V and J genes are TRBV29-1 and TRBJ2-5, with D possibly TRBD1 on 7 matching bases. V was shortened by 7 bases and J by 1 base, with 19 bases between the two germline ends. Germline CDR1 SQVTM, CDR2 ANQGSEA. The CDR3 is 15 amino acids. CDR3 sequence (DNA): TGCAGCGCCACAGTGGGGGGACAGCCCCAAGAGACCCAGTACTTC. Translating gives CSATVGGQPQETQYF.

The rearrangement uses TRBV3-1 (or the pseudogene TRBV3-2) and TRBJ1-6; TRBD1 is a possible D gene (6 bases). V dropped 1 base and J dropped 1 base, with 11 bases sitting between them. The germline V gene encodes CDR1 LGHDT and CDR2 YNNKEL (reference sequence). The CDR3 totals 17 residues. This CDR3 reads CASSQAYRESYNSPLHF. CDR3 coding DNA: TGTGCCAGCAGCCAAGCCTACAGGGAGTCCTATAATTCACCCCTCCACTTT.

The chain carries TRBV3-1 (or the pseudogene TRBV3-2) and TRBJ2-5; 12 nucleotides agree with TRBD2. V lost 4 bases and J lost 2; bases outside the gene matches: 5. The V gene's germline CDR1 is LGHDT and CDR2 YNNKEL (reference sequence). The CDR3 consists of 16 residues. The CDR3 nucleotides are TGTGCCAGCAGCCGAACGACTAGCGGGGGACAAGAGACCCAGTACTTC. This gives the protein CASSRTTSGGQETQYF.

V is TRBV7-3 and J is TRBJ2-5; D is unresolved. V lost 3 bases and J 2 bases, leaving 10 bases between the germline ends. CDR1 and CDR2 from the germline V gene are SGHTA and FQGTGA. This CDR3 comprises 14 residues. This CDR3 is CASSFSVTQETQYF. CDR3 nucleotide sequence: TGTGCCAGCAGCTTCTCCGTTACTCAAGAGACCCAGTACTTC.

DNA of the CDR3: TGTGCCAGCAGCTTTGGACAGGCCGTGAATTCACCCCTCCACTTT. This sequence encodes CASSFGQAVNSPLHF. The rearrangement joins TRBV5-6 to TRBJ1-6; TRBD1 agrees at 7 bases. This CDR3 is 15 amino acids long. Germline values: CDR1 SGHDT, CDR2 YYEEEE. J was trimmed by 7 bases and V by 2 bases; bases with no gene match: 6.

This chain's CDR3 is CASTQQPGLLPGNTIYF. Written as DNA, the CDR3 is TGTGCCAGTACTCAGCAACCAGGTCTACTTCCTGGAAACACCATATATTTT. V gene TRBV19 combines with J gene TRBJ1-3, with unresolved D. Between the trimmed V and J ends, which lost 7 bases and 2 bases, there was a span of 21 bases. Looked up from germline, CDR1 is LNHDA and CDR2 is SQIVND (reference sequence). The CDR3 extends over 17 amino acids.

The chain employs TRBV6-5 and TRBJ2-7, with 8 nucleotides matching TRBD1. The V gene end was trimmed by 2 bases and the J gene end by 5 bases; junction bases not matched to a gene: 5. The CDR3 extends over 14 amino acids. CDR1 and CDR2 (germline): MNHEY, SVGAGI. For the CDR3, the DNA is TGTGCCAGCAGTTACGAGACAGGGGTCGACGAGCAGTACTTC. Its translation is CASSYETGVDEQYF.

This chain joins TRBV6-5 and TRBJ2-7; perhaps TRBD1 as D (6 bases). Trimming took 5 bases from V and 6 from J, leaving 17 bases between them. The CDR3 has 14 amino acids. The V gene's germline CDR1 is MNHEY and CDR2 SVGAGI. DNA of the CDR3: TGTGCCAGCAGTCCCGTGGGGGCCACGGGCGAGCAGTACTTC. The encoded protein is CASSPVGATGEQYF.

The V and J genes are TRBV2 and TRBJ2-2; tentative D call: TRBD1 (6 bases). V was cut by 2 bases and J by 5 bases, with 12 bases left in between. The germline CDR1 and CDR2 sequences are SNHLY and FYNNEI. The CDR3 extends over 15 amino acids. The CDR3 region is CASSEQGIRTGELFF. CDR3 in DNA: TGTGCCAGCAGTGAACAGGGGATACGTACCGGGGAGCTGTTTTTT.

This rearrangement joins TRBV10-2 to TRBJ2-3; TRBD2 might be the D (6 bases). The CDR3 is made up of 13 amino acids. V dropped 7 bases and J dropped 3 bases, with 11 bases sitting between them. Germline V gene lookup returns CDR1 WSHSY and CDR2 SAAADI. The CDR3 region is CASTEGGTDTQYF. The CDR3 region has the DNA TGCGCCAGCACGGAGGGAGGAACAGATACGCAGTATTTT.